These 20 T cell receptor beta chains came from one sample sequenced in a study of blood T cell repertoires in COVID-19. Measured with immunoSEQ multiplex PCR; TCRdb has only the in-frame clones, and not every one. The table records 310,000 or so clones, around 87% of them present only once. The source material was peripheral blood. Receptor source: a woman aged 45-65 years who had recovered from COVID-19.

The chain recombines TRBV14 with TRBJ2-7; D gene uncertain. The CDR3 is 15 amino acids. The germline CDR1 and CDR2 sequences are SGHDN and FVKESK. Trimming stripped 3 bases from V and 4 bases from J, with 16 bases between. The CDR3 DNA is TGTGCCAGCAGCCAGTCGAGATTGGGCAGATACGAGCAGTACTTC. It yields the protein CASSQSRLGRYEQYF.

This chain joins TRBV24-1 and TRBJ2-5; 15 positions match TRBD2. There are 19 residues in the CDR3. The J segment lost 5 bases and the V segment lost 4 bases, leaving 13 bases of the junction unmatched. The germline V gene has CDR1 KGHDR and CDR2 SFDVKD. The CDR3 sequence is CATSDDEPGLAGGYETQYF. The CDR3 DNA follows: TGTGCCACCAGTGACGATGAACCGGGACTAGCGGGAGGTTATGAGACCCAGTACTTC.

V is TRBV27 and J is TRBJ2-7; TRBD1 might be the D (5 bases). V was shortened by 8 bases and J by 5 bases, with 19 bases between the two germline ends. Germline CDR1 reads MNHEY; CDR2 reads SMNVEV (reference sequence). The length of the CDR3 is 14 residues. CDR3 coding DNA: TGTGCCAGCTCAATGTCCAGGGATGCTAACGAGCAGTACTTC. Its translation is CASSMSRDANEQYF.

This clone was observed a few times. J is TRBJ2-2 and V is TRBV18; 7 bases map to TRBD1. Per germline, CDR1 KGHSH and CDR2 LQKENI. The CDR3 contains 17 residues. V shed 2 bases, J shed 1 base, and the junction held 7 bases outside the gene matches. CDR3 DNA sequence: TGTGCCAGCTCACCAGCCTTAAGACAGGGGAACACCGGGGAGCTGTTTTTT. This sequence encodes CASSPALRQGNTGELFF.

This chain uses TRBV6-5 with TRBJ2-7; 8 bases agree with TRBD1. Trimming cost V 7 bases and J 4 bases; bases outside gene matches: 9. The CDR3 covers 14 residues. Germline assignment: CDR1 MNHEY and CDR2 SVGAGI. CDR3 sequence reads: CASTRQGPIYEQYF. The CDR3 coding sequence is TGTGCCAGCACCAGACAGGGGCCCATTTACGAGCAGTACTTC.

CDR3 amino acids: CASSLIGGASMETQYF. In DNA, the CDR3 is TGTGCCAGTAGTCTGATCGGGGGGGCAAGTATGGAGACCCAGTACTTC. The J gene is TRBJ2-5, the V gene TRBV19; TRBD2 matches at 8 bases. Per germline, CDR1 LNHDA and CDR2 SQIVND (reference sequence). V was pared by 5 bases and J by 5 bases, with 13 bases of the junction left unmatched. This CDR3 comprises 16 residues.

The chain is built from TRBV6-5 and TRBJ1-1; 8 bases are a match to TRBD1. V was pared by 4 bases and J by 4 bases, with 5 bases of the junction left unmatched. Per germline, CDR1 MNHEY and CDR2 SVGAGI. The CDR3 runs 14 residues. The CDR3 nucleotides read TGTGCCAGCAGTTTCCAGGGGGCTGGCACTGAAGCTTTCTTT. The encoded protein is CASSFQGAGTEAFF.

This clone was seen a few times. CDR3 in amino acids: CASSVDRNGYTF. In DNA form, the CDR3 reads TGCGCCAGCAGCGTGGACAGAAATGGCTACACCTTC. The chain links TRBV5-1 to TRBJ1-2, with D possibly matching TRBD1 (6 bases). Between the trimmed V and J ends, which lost 4 bases and 6 bases, there was a span of 10 bases. Germline V gives CDR1 SGHRS, CDR2 YFSETQ. The CDR3 is 12 amino acids.

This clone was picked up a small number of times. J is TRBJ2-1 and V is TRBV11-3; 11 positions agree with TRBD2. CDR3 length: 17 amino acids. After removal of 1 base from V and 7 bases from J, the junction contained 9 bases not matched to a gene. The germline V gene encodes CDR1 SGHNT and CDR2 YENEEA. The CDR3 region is CASSLGQIAGGNNEQFF. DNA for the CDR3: TGTGCCAGCAGCTTAGGTCAGATAGCGGGAGGGAATAATGAGCAGTTCTTC.

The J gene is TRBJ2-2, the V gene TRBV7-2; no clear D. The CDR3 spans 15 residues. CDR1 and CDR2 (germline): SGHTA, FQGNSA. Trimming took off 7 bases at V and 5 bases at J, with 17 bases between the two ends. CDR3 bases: TGTGCCAGCACCCTAAGACAAGTAAATACCGGGGAGCTGTTTTTT. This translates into CASTLRQVNTGELFF.

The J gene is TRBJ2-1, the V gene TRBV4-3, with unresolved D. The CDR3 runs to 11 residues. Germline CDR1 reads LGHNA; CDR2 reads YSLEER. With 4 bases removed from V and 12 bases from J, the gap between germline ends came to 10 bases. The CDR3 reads CASSPPPVQFF. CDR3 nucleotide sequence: TGCGCCAGCAGCCCCCCCCCAGTGCAGTTCTTC.

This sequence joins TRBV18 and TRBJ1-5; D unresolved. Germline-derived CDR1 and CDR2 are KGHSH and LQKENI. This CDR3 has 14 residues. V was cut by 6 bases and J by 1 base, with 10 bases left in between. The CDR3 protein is CASSVLDSNQPQHF. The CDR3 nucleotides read TGTGCCAGCTCCGTCCTAGACAGCAATCAGCCCCAGCATTTT.

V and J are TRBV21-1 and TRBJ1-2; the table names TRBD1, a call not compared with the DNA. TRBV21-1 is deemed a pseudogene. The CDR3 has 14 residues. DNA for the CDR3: TGTGCCAGCACCCCGGGACAGAGAAACTATGGCTACACCTTC. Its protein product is CASTPGQRNYGYTF.

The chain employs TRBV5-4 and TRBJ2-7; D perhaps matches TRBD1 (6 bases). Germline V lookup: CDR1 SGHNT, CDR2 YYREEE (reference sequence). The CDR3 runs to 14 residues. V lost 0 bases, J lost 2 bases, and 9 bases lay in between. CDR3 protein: CASSLDDRTYEQYF. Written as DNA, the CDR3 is TGTGCCAGCAGCTTGGACGACAGGACCTACGAGCAGTACTTC. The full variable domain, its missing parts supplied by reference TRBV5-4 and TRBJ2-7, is ETGVTQSPTHLIKTRGQQVTLRCSSQSGHNTVSWYQQALGQGPQFIFQYYREEENGRGNFPPRFSGLQFPNYSSELNVNALELDDSALYLCASSLDDRTYEQYFGPGTRLTVT.

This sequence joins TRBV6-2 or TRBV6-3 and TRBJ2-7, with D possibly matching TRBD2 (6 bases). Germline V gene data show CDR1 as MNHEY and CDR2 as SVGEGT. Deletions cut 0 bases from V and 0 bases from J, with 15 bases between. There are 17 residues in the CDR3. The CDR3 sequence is CASSYSEEGTYSYEQYF. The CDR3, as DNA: TGTGCCAGCAGTTACTCCGAGGAGGGGACCTACTCCTACGAGCAGTACTTC.

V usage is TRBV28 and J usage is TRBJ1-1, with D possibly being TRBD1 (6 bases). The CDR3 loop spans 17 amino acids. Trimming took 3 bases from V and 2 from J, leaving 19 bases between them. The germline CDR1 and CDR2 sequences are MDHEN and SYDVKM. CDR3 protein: CASSFPYLRTANTEAFF. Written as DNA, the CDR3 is TGTGCCAGCAGTTTTCCTTACCTAAGGACAGCAAACACTGAAGCTTTCTTT.

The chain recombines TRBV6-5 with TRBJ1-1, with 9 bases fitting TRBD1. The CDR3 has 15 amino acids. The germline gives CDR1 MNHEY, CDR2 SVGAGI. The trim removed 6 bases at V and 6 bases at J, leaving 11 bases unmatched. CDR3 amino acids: CASRARDRVSAEAFF. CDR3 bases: TGTGCCAGCAGGGCCCGGGACAGGGTCTCCGCTGAAGCTTTCTTT.

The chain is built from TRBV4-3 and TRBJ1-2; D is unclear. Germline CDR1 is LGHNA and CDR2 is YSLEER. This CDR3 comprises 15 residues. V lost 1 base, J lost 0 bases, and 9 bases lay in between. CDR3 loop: CASSQAIHTNYGYTF. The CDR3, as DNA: TGCGCCAGCAGCCAAGCCATACACACTAACTATGGCTACACCTTC.

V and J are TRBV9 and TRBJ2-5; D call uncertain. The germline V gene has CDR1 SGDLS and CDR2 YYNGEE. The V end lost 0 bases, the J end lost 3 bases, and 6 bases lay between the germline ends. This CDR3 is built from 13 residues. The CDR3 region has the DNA TGTGCCAGCAGCGTAGCCGGAGAAGAGACCCAGTACTTC. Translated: CASSVAGEETQYF.

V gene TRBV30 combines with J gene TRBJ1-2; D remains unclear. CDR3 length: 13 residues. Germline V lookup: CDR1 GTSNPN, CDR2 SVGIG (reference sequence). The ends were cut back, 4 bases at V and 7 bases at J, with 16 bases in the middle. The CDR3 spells CAWKLERVGGYTF. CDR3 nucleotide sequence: TGTGCCTGGAAGCTGGAGAGGGTTGGTGGCTACACCTTC.